This T cell receptor beta chain was sequenced for a study of blood T cell repertoires in COVID-19. Whole-study context: Samples of COVID-19 (acute and convalescent) were obtained from the United States, Italy and Spain. T cells, B-cell-depleted T cells, or PBMCs provided the cDNA or gDNA that served as material.

As processed by the authors: Cell counts per sample came from amplifying reference gene primers. Assay: immunoSEQ multiplex PCR; the TCRdb copy retains only in-frame clones and omits some. Clone size and V and J calls were adopted from that table, with D and trimming inferred from the DNA. The repertoire includes 100,000 or so clones, about 92% of them detected once, and roughly 5.9% sits in the top ten. The V gene's germline CDR1 is LGHDT and CDR2 YNNKEL (reference sequence). Unmatched junction bases numbered 7, after V lost 1 base and J lost 5 bases. The CDR3 has 15 residues. The rearrangement links TRBV3-1 (or the pseudogene TRBV3-2) to TRBJ1-2; 7 positions agree with TRBD1. This sequence originates from a woman in her sixties with active COVID-19. The specimen was peripheral blood. DNA of the CDR3: TGTGCCAGCAGCCAAGGGAGGACAGGCCGGTATGGCTACACCTTC. Its translation: CASSQGRTGRYGYTF.